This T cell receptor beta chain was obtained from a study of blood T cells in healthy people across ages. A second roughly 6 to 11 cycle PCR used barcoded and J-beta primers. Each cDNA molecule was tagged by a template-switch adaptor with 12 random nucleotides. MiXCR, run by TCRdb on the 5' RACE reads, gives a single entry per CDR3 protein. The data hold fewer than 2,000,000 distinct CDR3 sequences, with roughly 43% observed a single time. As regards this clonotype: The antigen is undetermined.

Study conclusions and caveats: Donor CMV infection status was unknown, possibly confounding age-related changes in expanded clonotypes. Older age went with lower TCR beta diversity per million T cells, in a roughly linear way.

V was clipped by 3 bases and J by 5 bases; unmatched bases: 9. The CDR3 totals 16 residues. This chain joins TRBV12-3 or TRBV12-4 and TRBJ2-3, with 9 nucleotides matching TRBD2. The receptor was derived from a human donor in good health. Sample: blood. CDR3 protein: CASSFRAGGQKDTQYF. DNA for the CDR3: TGTGCCAGCAGTTTCCGGGCGGGGGGGCAGAAAGATACGCAGTATTTT.